This T cell receptor (beta chain) derives from a study of siplizumab effects on memory and regulatory T cells. Study observations and caveats: Unstimulated subsets contained matches for only a minor fraction of alloreactive clones. Roughly 75-96% of proliferating clones (CD4+ or CD8+) could not be assigned a naive or memory phenotype. The apparent diversity of naive T cells exceeded that of memory cells, and naive T cells seemed to make a major contribution to the alloresponse.

This clone has a handful of counts. Antigen: not known. This CDR3 region has 15 residues. CDR1 and CDR2 (germline): SGHTA, FQGNSA. Trimming removed 5 bases from V and 7 bases from J, with 19 bases in between. Sequenced by immunoSEQ multiplex PCR; TCRdb stores in-frame clones only, minus some. Here the sample spans about 97,000 clones, 80% to 95% being singletons. V is TRBV7-2 and J is TRBJ2-3; D might be TRBD2 (6 bases). The sequence was obtained from a human donor in good health. The specimen sequenced was non-Treg CD4+ T cells sorted from blood. The CDR3 protein is CASSSSYPGGNTQYF. DNA of the CDR3: TGTGCCAGCAGCAGTAGCTACCCCGGGGGAAATACGCAGTATTTT.